The 3 T cell receptor beta chains below were found in one sample sequenced in a study of T cell repertoires in ileal Crohn's disease. Sequenced by immunoSEQ multiplex PCR; TCRdb stores in-frame clones only, minus some. The sample yields about 1,900 clones, approximately 79% seen once. The sample consisted of ileal tissue. These receptors all stem from an adult with Crohn's disease.

This clone is a singleton in its sample. The J gene is TRBJ1-3, the V gene TRBV11-2, with a tentative D call TRBD1 (6 bases). V shed 5 bases and J shed 2 bases, with 13 bases lying between them. In germline, CDR1 is SGHAT, CDR2 FQNNGV. The CDR3 has 15 amino acids. The CDR3 protein is CASSRSAGAGNTIYF. CDR3 coding DNA: TGTGCCAGCAGCCGATCGGCAGGGGCTGGAAACACCATATATTTT.

The chain is built from TRBV5-1 and TRBJ2-2, with 13 bases fitting TRBD2. Germline CDR1 SGHRS, CDR2 YFSETQ. This CDR3 contains 17 residues. The ends lost 5 bases at V and 4 bases at J; junction bases unmatched: 8. The CDR3 DNA follows: TGCGCCAGCAGGTGGACTAGCGGGAGCCCCAGCACCGGGGAGCTGTTTTTT. It is translated as CASRWTSGSPSTGELFF.

This clone has more than one count but fewer than ten. V and J are TRBV10-1 and TRBJ2-1, with TRBD1 matching 7 bases. With 6 bases clipped from V and 7 bases from J, the junction kept 0 bases outside the gene matches. Per germline, CDR1 WNHNN and CDR2 SYGVQD (reference sequence). This CDR3 has 11 residues. CDR3 loop: CASSRGNEQFF. In DNA, the CDR3 is TGCGCCAGCAGCAGGGGGAATGAGCAGTTCTTC.